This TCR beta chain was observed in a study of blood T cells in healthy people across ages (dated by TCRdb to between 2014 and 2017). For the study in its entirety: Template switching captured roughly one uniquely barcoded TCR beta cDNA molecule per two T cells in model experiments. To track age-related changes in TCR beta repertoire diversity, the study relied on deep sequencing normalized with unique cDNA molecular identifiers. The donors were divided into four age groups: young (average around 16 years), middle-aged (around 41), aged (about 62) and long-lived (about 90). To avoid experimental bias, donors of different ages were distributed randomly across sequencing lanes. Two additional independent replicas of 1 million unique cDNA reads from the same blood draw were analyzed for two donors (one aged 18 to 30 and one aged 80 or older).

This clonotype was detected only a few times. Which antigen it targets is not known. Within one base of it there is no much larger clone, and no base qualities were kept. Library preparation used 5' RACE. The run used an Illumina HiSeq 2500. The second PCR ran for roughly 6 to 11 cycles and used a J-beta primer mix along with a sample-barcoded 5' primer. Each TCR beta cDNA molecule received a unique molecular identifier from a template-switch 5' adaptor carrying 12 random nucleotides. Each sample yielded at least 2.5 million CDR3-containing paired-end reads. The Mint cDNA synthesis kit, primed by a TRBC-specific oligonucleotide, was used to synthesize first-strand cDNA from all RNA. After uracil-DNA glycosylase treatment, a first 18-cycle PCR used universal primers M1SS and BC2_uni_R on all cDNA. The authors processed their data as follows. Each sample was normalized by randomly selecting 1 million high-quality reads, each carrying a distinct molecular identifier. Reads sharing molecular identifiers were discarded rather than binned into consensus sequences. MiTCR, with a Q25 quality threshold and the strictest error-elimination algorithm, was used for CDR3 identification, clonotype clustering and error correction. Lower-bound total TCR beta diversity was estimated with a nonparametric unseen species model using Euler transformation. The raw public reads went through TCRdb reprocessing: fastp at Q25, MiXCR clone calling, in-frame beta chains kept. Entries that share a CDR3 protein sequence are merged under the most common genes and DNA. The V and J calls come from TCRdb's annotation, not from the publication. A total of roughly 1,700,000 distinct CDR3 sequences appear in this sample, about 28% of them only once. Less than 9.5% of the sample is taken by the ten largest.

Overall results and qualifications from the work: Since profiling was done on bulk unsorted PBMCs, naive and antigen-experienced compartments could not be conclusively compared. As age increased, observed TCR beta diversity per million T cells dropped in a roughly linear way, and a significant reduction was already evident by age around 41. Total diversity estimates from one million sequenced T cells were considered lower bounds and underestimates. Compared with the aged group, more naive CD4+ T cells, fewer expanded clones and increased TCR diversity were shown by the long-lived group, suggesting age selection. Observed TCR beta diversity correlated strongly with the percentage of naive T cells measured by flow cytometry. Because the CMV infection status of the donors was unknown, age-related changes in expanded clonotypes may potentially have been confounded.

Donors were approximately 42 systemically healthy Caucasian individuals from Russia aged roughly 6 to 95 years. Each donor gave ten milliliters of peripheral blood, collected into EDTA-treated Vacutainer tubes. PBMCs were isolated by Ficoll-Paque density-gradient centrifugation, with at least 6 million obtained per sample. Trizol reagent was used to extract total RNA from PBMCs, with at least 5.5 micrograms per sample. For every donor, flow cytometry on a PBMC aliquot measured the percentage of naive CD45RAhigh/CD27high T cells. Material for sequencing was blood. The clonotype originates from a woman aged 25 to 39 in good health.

The CDR3 reads as follows: CASSLREGVSYEQYF. Here is the DNA: TGTGCCAGCAGCCTCAGGGAGGGGGTCTCCTACGAGCAGTACTTC. The receptor chain draws on TRBV9 and TRBJ2-7; the D segment could be TRBD2, given 7 matching bases. CDR1 and CDR2 were assigned from the germline V gene as SGDLS and YYNGEE. Including cysteine and phenylalanine, the CDR3 has 15 amino acids. The DNA shown is the 45-base CDR3, in frame from base 1. V is shortened by 4 bases, J by 0 bases, and the region joining them spans 14 bases.